A selection of T cell receptor beta chains follows, all from one sample in a study of blood T cell repertoires in COVID-19. Sequencing was performed with immunoSEQ multiplex PCR; in TCRdb, only in-frame clones are kept and a portion is missing. The sample includes 350,000 to 500,000 clones, 70% to 90% of them seen just once. Sample: peripheral blood. These receptors were taken from a man younger than 30 with COVID-19, enrolled during active disease. Each CDR3 is given without its conserved first and last residue. Fields, in order: D gene, V gene, J gene, CDR3 protein. The D gene is left open where the match is weak.

NA,TRBV9,TRBJ2-6,ASSVGNPAGANVLT
TRBD2,TRBV5-6,TRBJ2-1,ASSLALAGYNEQF
NA,TRBV5-1,TRBJ1-1,ASSLAGADTEAF
NA,TRBV21-1,TRBJ1-5,ASSKGDRVQPQH
TRBD2,TRBV6-5,TRBJ2-1,ASSYGLAGAEQF
TRBD2,TRBV2,TRBJ2-4,ASRGGGSGRTSGSLAKNIQY
NA,TRBV27,TRBJ2-5,ASSLTRRHGETQY
NA,TRBV24-1,TRBJ2-5,ATSDPKETQY
NA,TRBV19,TRBJ1-3,ASSQASLPGSGNTIY
NA,TRBV6-1,TRBJ2-7,ASSEVQGTYEQY
TRBD1,TRBV12-5,TRBJ1-1,ASARTGVPTEAF
NA,TRBV6-5,TRBJ2-7,ASSRDNSYEQY
NA,TRBV19,TRBJ2-3,ASSTGKGTQY
TRBD1,TRBV2,TRBJ1-1,ASSEARDRGSEAF
NA,TRBV19,TRBJ2-7,ASSIRDEQY
TRBD1,TRBV4-1,TRBJ2-3,ASSLPRTGSDTQY
NA,TRBV25-1,TRBJ2-5,ASSEGSGPETQY
TRBD2,TRBV5-4,TRBJ2-7,ASSLALTSGEQY
NA,TRBV27,TRBJ1-5,ASSLSPGASNQPQH
TRBD2,TRBV7-9,TRBJ2-3,ASSLGLAGVRTDTQY
TRBD1,TRBV5-1,TRBJ1-4,ASSKTGATNEKLF
TRBD1,TRBV14,TRBJ2-3,ASSRLGTDTDTQY
NA,TRBV6-5,TRBJ2-7,ASSWPGEQY
TRBD1,TRBV28,TRBJ1-1,ASRGPPGQGSTEAF
NA,TRBV6-5,TRBJ2-7,ASSPMTGGGYEQY
TRBD2,TRBV2,TRBJ2-1,ASRVAGGAYNEQF
TRBD1,TRBV5-4,TRBJ1-2,ASSFSPGGENGYT
NA,TRBV5-1,TRBJ2-7,ASSLGGGEQY
NA,TRBV7-5,TRBJ2-2,VRSLDPPDRGCTGELF
NA,TRBV30,TRBJ1-4,AGTHSGRGNEKLF